The 8 T cell receptor beta chains below all came from one sample that was sequenced in a study. Via MiXCR, TCRdb re-called the RT-PCR reads, giving one row per CDR3 protein. The table records hundreds of thousands of distinct CDR3 sequences, more than 13% of them present only once. Sequencing used memory CD4+ T cells from blood. Receptor source: a female donor in good health, serving as a healthy control.

This clonotype was observed at least ten times. The V and J genes are TRBV6-1 and TRBJ1-1, with 7 bases identical to TRBD1. The CDR3 is 13 residues long. Germline lookup yields CDR1 MNHNS and CDR2 SASEGT. The ends lost 4 bases at V and 4 bases at J; junction bases unmatched: 3. CDR3 protein: CASSARGATEAFF. The CDR3 region has the DNA TGTGCCAGCAGTGCCAGGGGGGCCACTGAAGCTTTCTTT.

V gene TRBV20-1 combines with J gene TRBJ2-1; no clear D. The germline gives CDR1 DFQATT, CDR2 SNEGSKA (reference sequence). V lost 6 bases and J 5 bases, leaving 23 bases between the germline ends. This CDR3 has 16 residues. The CDR3 loop reads CSASSLRSTANNEQFF. The CDR3 nucleotides read TGCAGTGCCAGCAGCTTACGCAGTACGGCGAACAATGAGCAGTTCTTC.

This clonotype was recorded a few times. The rearrangement uses TRBV7-2 and TRBJ2-5; D is perhaps TRBD1 or TRBD2 (6 bases each). CDR1 and CDR2 (germline): SGHTA, FQGNSA. This CDR3 region has 15 residues. With 8 bases removed from V and 4 bases from J, the gap between germline ends came to 20 bases. The CDR3 here is CASGSPPGATETQYF. Written as DNA, the CDR3 is TGTGCCAGCGGATCCCCACCGGGGGCCACAGAGACCCAGTACTTC.

This clonotype was seen repeatedly, ten times or more. This sequence joins TRBV4-3 and TRBJ2-3; unclear D gene. The V end was cut by 0 bases, the J end by 4 bases, with 5 bases between. The CDR3 totals 13 residues. In germline, CDR1 is LGHNA, CDR2 YSLEER. The chain's CDR3 is CASSQDVPDTQYF. The CDR3 bases are TGCGCCAGCAGCCAAGACGTACCAGATACGCAGTATTTT.

This clonotype was found once. The CDR3 carries no conserved terminal phenylalanine or tryptophan, so it likely arises from a read error. This chain links TRBV6-6 with TRBJ2-5; possible D gene TRBD1, 5 bases. The CDR3 has 13 amino acids. The ends were cut back, 4 bases at V and 3 bases at J, with 9 bases in the middle. Germline CDR1 reads MNHNY; CDR2 reads SVGAGI (reference sequence). The CDR3, as DNA: TGTGCCAGCAGTTCGTCGACAGAAGAGACCCAGTACTCC. As protein: CASSSSTEETQYS.

The V gene is TRBV7-3, the J gene TRBJ2-2; D tentatively fits TRBD1 or TRBD2 (5 bases each). V was clipped by 1 base and J by 5 bases, with 8 bases between them. CDR3 size: 14 residues. Per the germline V gene, CDR1 is SGHTA and CDR2 is FQGTGA. CDR3 loop: CASSLNGATGELFF. The CDR3 nucleotides read TGTGCCAGCAGCTTAAACGGGGCAACCGGGGAGCTGTTTTTT.

The chain carries TRBV20-1 and TRBJ2-7, with 10 positions matching TRBD1. Germline trimming cut 6 bases from V and 4 bases from J; bases unmatched to any gene: 6. The CDR3 is 13 residues long. Per the germline V gene, CDR1 is DFQATT and CDR2 is SNEGSKA (reference sequence). The CDR3 sequence is CSAPGTGVYEQYF. Written as DNA, the CDR3 is TGCAGTGCCCCCGGGACAGGGGTTTACGAGCAGTACTTC.

V is TRBV18 and J is TRBJ1-2; TRBD1 aligns across 9 bases. The V gene's germline CDR1 is KGHSH and CDR2 LQKENI. Trimming removed 3 bases from V and 1 base from J; junction bases left unmatched: 3. The CDR3 spans 15 residues. CDR3 sequence: CASSPGTGFNYGYTF. The CDR3 region has the DNA TGTGCCAGCTCACCCGGGACAGGGTTTAACTATGGCTACACCTTC.